These 17 T cell receptor beta chains came from one sample sequenced in a study of shared clonotypes between healthy human individuals. Measured with immunoSEQ multiplex PCR; TCRdb has only the in-frame clones, and not every one. The repertoire holds more than 2 million clones, around 95% seen once, with more than 0.1% in the top ten. The material sequenced was naive CD4+ T cells sorted from blood. Subset in this sample: CD45RA+ positively selected. The receptor set was obtained from a man between 18 and 29 years old in good health.

CDR3 amino acids: CAISRDIGDQPQHF. CDR3 DNA sequence: TGTGCCATCAGCCGGGATATTGGAGATCAGCCCCAGCATTTT. The V and J genes are TRBV10-3 and TRBJ1-5; the D is unclear. V was shortened by 6 bases and J by 5 bases, with 14 bases between the two germline ends. The CDR3 runs 14 residues. Germline V gene data show CDR1 as ENHRY and CDR2 as SYGVKD.

The rearrangement links TRBV7-2 to TRBJ2-1; D uncertain. Trimming took off 4 bases at V and 4 bases at J, with 11 bases between the two ends. This CDR3 is 14 amino acids long. Per germline, CDR1 SGHTA and CDR2 FQGNSA. The CDR3 protein is CASSSDLTYNEQFF. The CDR3 bases are TGTGCCAGCAGCTCGGACCTGACTTACAATGAGCAGTTCTTC.

CDR3 sequence: CASSMSVQWTQYF. The CDR3 nucleotides read TGTGCCAGTAGTATGTCTGTCCAGTGGACCCAGTACTTC. This chain links TRBV19 with TRBJ2-5; D remains ambiguous. From germline, CDR1 is LNHDA and CDR2 SQIVND (reference sequence). Trimming left V 3 bases short and J 7 bases short, with 12 bases between. The CDR3 has 13 residues.

Concerning this clone itself: The sample contains more than one DNA sequence encoding this CDR3. The CDR3 protein is CASSLRTGGDTEAFF. CDR3 bases: TGCGCCAGCAGCCTCAGGACAGGGGGCGACACTGAAGCTTTCTTT. The gene calls are TRBV5-1 and TRBJ1-1; TRBD1 aligns across 11 bases. J lost 3 bases, V lost 4 bases, and 5 bases had no gene match. The CDR3 extends over 15 amino acids. Germline assignment: CDR1 SGHRS and CDR2 YFSETQ.

The chain recombines TRBV4-3 with TRBJ2-2, with TRBD1 matching over 7 bases. Trimming cost V 2 bases and J 1 base; bases outside gene matches: 4. Germline V gene lookup returns CDR1 LGHNA and CDR2 YSLEER. The CDR3 loop spans 16 amino acids. In DNA, the CDR3 is TGCGCCAGCAGCCAATTGACAGGGTTGAACACCGGGGAGCTGTTTTTT. It codes for CASSQLTGLNTGELFF.

This chain uses TRBV27 with TRBJ2-2; possibly TRBD1 for D (5 bases). The CDR3 runs 14 residues. Germline CDR1 and CDR2: MNHEY and SMNVEV (reference sequence). Deletions cut 7 bases from V and 1 base from J, with 10 bases between. Here the CDR3 reads CASTPRGNTGELFF. In nucleotides, the CDR3 is TGTGCCAGCACCCCAAGGGGGAACACCGGGGAGCTGTTTTTT.

The genes are TRBV7-8 and TRBJ1-5; TRBD1 matches at 9 bases. Trimming cost V 5 bases and J 1 base; bases outside gene matches: 15. The CDR3 is 19 amino acids. Germline values: CDR1 SGHVS, CDR2 FQNEAQ. CDR3 DNA: TGTGCCAGCAGCCCCCCCGGGACAGGGATGTTTAGCAGCAATCAGCCCCAGCATTTT. Amino acids: CASSPPGTGMFSSNQPQHF. Full variable domain (remainder filled in from reference TRBV7-8 and TRBJ1-5): GAGVSQSPRYKVAKRGQDVALRCDPISGHVSLFWYQQALGQGPEFLTYFQNEAQLDKSGLPSDRFFAERPEGSVSTLKIQRTQQEDSAVYLCASSPPGTGMFSSNQPQHFGDGTRLSIL.

This clone showed up just once. The V gene is TRBV20-1, the J gene TRBJ1-2; 8 nucleotides align to TRBD1. CDR3 length: 11 amino acids. V dropped 5 bases and J dropped 8; count of bases not matched to a gene: 4. CDR1 and CDR2 (germline): DFQATT, SNEGSKA (reference sequence). The CDR3 coding sequence is TGCAGTGCTCGGCAGGGGGCGGGCTACACCTTC. It is translated as CSARQGAGYTF.

This chain uses TRBV5-1 with TRBJ1-2; the D gene is possibly TRBD1 (6 bases). This CDR3 has 15 residues. Germline V lookup: CDR1 SGHRS, CDR2 YFSETQ. Trimming took off 0 bases at V and 2 bases at J, with 11 bases between the two ends. CDR3 sequence reads: CASSLEQGVNYGYTF. As DNA, the CDR3 is TGCGCCAGCAGCTTGGAACAGGGCGTAAACTATGGCTACACCTTC.

The chain recombines TRBV7-3 with TRBJ2-3; unclear D gene. Germline-derived CDR1 and CDR2 are SGHTA and FQGTGA. The CDR3 is 13 amino acids. Trimming shortened V by 5 bases and J by 8 bases, and 14 bases separated the two germline ends. The CDR3 region has the DNA TGTGCCAGCAGCGCGGACCCCGTGGGTACGCAGTATTTT. Its protein product is CASSADPVGTQYF.

The rearrangement joins TRBV5-8 to TRBJ1-6; 8 bases are shared with TRBD1. Germline V gene lookup returns CDR1 SGHTS and CDR2 YDEGEE. The V segment lost 6 bases and the J segment 7 bases; nucleotides outside the gene matches: 6. This CDR3 has 14 residues. CDR3: CASNPRTGNSPLHF. CDR3 nucleotide sequence: TGTGCCAGCAACCCGAGGACAGGGAATTCACCCCTCCACTTT.

The V and J genes are TRBV5-6 and TRBJ1-2, with D unclear. V gave up 0 bases and J gave up 3 bases, with 15 bases separating them. The CDR3 is 16 residues long. The germline V gene encodes CDR1 SGHDT and CDR2 YYEEEE. The CDR3: CASSLAFGNLDYGYTF. In DNA form, the CDR3 reads TGTGCCAGCAGCTTGGCCTTCGGGAATCTTGACTATGGCTACACCTTC.

The CDR3 loop is CASSQQGFSYNEQFF. As DNA, the CDR3 is TGCGCCAGCAGCCAACAGGGTTTTTCCTACAATGAGCAGTTCTTC. The chain has TRBV4-1 and TRBJ2-1; TRBD1 is a possible D gene (5 bases). Germline V gene data show CDR1 as MGHRA and CDR2 as YSYEKL. V was cut by 2 bases and J by 1 base, with 9 bases left in between. The CDR3 covers 15 residues.

This clone came up once. The genes are TRBV5-1 and TRBJ2-1, with D tentatively TRBD1 (6 bases). Trimming took off 6 bases at V and 1 base at J, with 11 bases between the two ends. In germline, CDR1 is SGHRS, CDR2 YFSETQ. This CDR3 contains 14 residues. The CDR3 protein is CASTRGESYNEQFF. In nucleotides, the CDR3 is TGCGCCAGCACCAGGGGAGAGTCCTACAATGAGCAGTTCTTC.

The J gene is TRBJ2-7, the V gene TRBV5-1, with D perhaps matching TRBD2 (5 bases). This CDR3 spans 13 amino acids. CDR1 and CDR2 from the germline V gene are SGHRS and YFSETQ. The V gene lost 0 bases and the J gene lost 5 bases, with 9 bases spanning the gap. CDR3 sequence: CASSLGGVNEQYF. For the CDR3, the DNA is TGCGCCAGCAGCTTGGGGGGAGTGAACGAGCAGTACTTC.

This chain links TRBV25-1 with TRBJ1-1; D uncertain. V lost 5 bases and J lost 4, with 14 bases in between. From germline, CDR1 is MGHDK and CDR2 SYGVNS. CDR3 size: 14 residues. The CDR3 reads CASSPPTLITEAFF. CDR3 in DNA: TGTGCCAGCAGTCCACCGACTCTGATCACTGAAGCTTTCTTT.

J is TRBJ2-7 and V is TRBV30; 9 bases align to TRBD1. The V segment lost 4 bases and the J segment 9 bases; nucleotides outside the gene matches: 10. Germline assignment: CDR1 GTSNPN and CDR2 SVGIG (reference sequence). The CDR3 is made up of 13 amino acids. The CDR3 DNA sequence: TGTGCCTGGAATCCGGGACAGGGTTCGGGGCAGTACTTC. Amino acid sequence: CAWNPGQGSGQYF.